This TCR beta chain stems from a study of T cell responses to AZD1222 COVID-19 vaccine. Study-level results: Mostly white British, mostly female donors; authors suggested clonal diversity may be underestimated. Scientists sampled the repertoires only once the peak T cell response had passed. Seropositive at baseline were only a handful of AZD1222 recipients.

In regard to this clone: Antigen unknown.

V lost 3 bases, J lost 4 bases, and 7 bases stayed unmatched. Germline values: CDR1 LNHNV, CDR2 YYDKDF (reference sequence). The CDR3 has 16 residues. Measured with immunoSEQ multiplex PCR; TCRdb has only the in-frame clones, and not every one. The data contain roughly 170,000 clones, approximately 93% of them singletons. The material sequenced was peripheral blood, taken on day 0 of AZD1222 vaccination. The source is an adult in good health. The chain is built from TRBV15 and TRBJ1-5; the match to TRBD1 covers 9 bases. CDR3 region: CATSSHTGGGNQPQHF. In nucleotides, the CDR3 is TGTGCCACCAGCAGCCATACAGGGGGCGGAAATCAGCCCCAGCATTTT.